This T cell receptor beta chain was recovered during a study of monozygotic twins with inflammatory bowel disease. Reanalyzing the 5' RACE reads, TCRdb keeps one entry per CDR3 protein, without DNA. The data show approximately 400,000 distinct CDR3 sequences, and the top ten clones hold approximately 2.3%. Note on this clonotype: Its antigen is not known.

Whole-study findings and limits: IBD patients carried less diverse TCRbeta repertoires (inverse Simpson) than healthy co-twins. Discordant twins showed the same repertoire similarity as concordant twins, possibly from limited power.

Germline-derived CDR1 and CDR2 are SGHTA and FQGNSA. This CDR3 region has 16 residues. This chain links TRBV7-2 with TRBJ1-6. The clonotype was recovered from a human donor with ulcerative colitis or Crohn's disease, or a healthy co-twin of an affected twin (not recorded which). The sample comprised blood. The CDR3 loop is CASSLALAANDSPLHF.